One TCR beta chain is described in this entry. This clone was detected only once. Its antigen target is currently unknown. Nothing much larger sits one base from this clone, and base qualities are not available. TCRbeta CDR3 regions were amplified from genomic DNA using the immunoSEQ Assay, a bias-controlled multiplex PCR. The source study handled its data this way. The number of nucleated cells in each sample was estimated from the amplification of reference gene primers within the assay. To quantify the absolute abundance of each unique TCRbeta CDR3 rearrangement, sequence reads were collapsed and filtered. Productive Simpson clonality was computed per sample as the square root of Simpson's diversity index over productive rearrangements. TCRdb re-hosts the immuneACCESS table, in-frame sequences only. Its copies lack some clones; in the studies checked, an unresolved V gene accounts for under half of them, and the cause for the rest is not known. The V and J calls and the clone size are those of that table, but D and trimming were determined from the DNA. In all, the sample holds around 50,000 clones, and 90% of those were seen once. The top ten constitute approximately 5% of the sample.

Reading the germline V gene (reference sequence) gives CDR1 SEHNR and CDR2 FQNEAQ. The CDR3 starts with the cysteine, ends with the phenylalanine, and has 13 residues. The retained sequence is limited to the CDR3, 39 bases, with the frame set at the first base. At the junction V is shortened by 5 bases and J by 7 bases; bases outside the gene matches: 6. This record comes from a study of blood T cell repertoires in COVID-19 (dated by TCRdb to between 2020 and 2021). Study-level background: The collaborator samples originated in the United States, Italy and Spain and spanned the acute and convalescent phases of COVID-19. A de-identified subject ID, COVID-19 status, age in years and sex were almost always included in the sample metadata. Samples came from the ongoing ImmuneRACE study (first 160 participants) plus 1,254 subjects from 6 global collaborators. The repertoires were released in a freely available public database meant as a resource for research on the immune response to SARS-CoV-2. Where HLA class I and class II types were available, the types were taken from metadata supplied by the sample provider, not from assay-based typing. The material from the prospective study consisted of cDNA or gDNA derived from T cells, B-cell-depleted T cells, or PBMCs. Deeply sampled blood TCRbeta repertoires from subjects exposed to, actively infected with, or recovered from COVID-19 were included in the dataset. The paper's findings and limits, for the study overall: The quantity of clinical and demographic metadata differed by source and by participant and was supplied without curation.

Whole blood was collected in K2EDTA tubes by collaborating institutions according to the institutions' own protocols. For TCRbeta analysis, collaborator samples were shipped as frozen whole blood, as isolated PBMCs, or as DNA extracted from either sample type. The receptor comes from a man aged 70 or older with acute or convalescent COVID-19. The sample taken for sequencing was peripheral blood. This sequence uses TRBV7-9 and TRBJ1-1; TRBD1 matches 8 bases in the middle. This receptor has the CDR3 CASSRLDRGEAFF. The DNA reads TGTGCCAGCAGCCGACTCGACAGGGGTGAAGCTTTCTTT.